Listed below are T cell receptor beta chains from one sample, sequenced in a study of T cell repertoires in cytomegalovirus infection. Each CDR3 protein is one row after TCRdb ran MiXCR on the reads. The sample includes about 530,000 distinct CDR3 sequences, more than 20% seen only once; the top ten take 13%. The specimen was PBMCs. The receptors derive from a human donor in good health (CMV status not recorded). Some clones in this sample may be carry-over from other donors' samples. The CDR3 runs from the conserved cysteine through the conserved F or W. D genes are given only for firm matches. Clone size is shown for a subset of rows, as once, few, many or a class of expanded clone.

D	V	size	J	CDR3
TRBD1	TRBV2	few	TRBJ2-1	CASSPDRVPPNEQFF
-	TRBV7-9	few	TRBJ1-5	CASSLGPSLEGNQPQHF
-	TRBV24-1	-	TRBJ2-5	CAAGEGASETQYF
TRBD2	TRBV27	few	TRBJ2-1	CASCPRTSGRWGSYNEQFF
-	TRBV19	many	TRBJ1-2	CASRYRWGYTF
-	TRBV7-2	many	TRBJ2-1	CASRMGRGSSYNEQFF
-	TRBV7-9	few	TRBJ2-3	CASSFMDGSRTDTQYF
-	TRBV20-1	-	TRBJ2-7	CSASRDPPMYEQYF
-	TRBV10-3	-	TRBJ2-5	CAISARDKGTQYF
-	TRBV15	-	TRBJ1-4	CATNSPSEGEKLFF
-	TRBV12-3/TRBV12-4	many	TRBJ2-1	CASRQWESSYNEQFF
TRBD2	TRBV20-1	-	TRBJ2-1	CSAPTSGGYNEQFF
-	TRBV10-3	few	TRBJ1-1	CAIRVLGAGDTEAFF
TRBD2	TRBV20-1	-	TRBJ2-1	CSALAGLGNGEQFF
TRBD1	TRBV29-1	-	TRBJ1-5	CSVAGQGHDQPQHF
-	TRBV5-1	-	TRBJ2-3	CASSLDRPSTDTQYF
TRBD2	TRBV20-1	-	TRBJ2-3	CSAIPQLAGFTDTQYF
-	TRBV6-2/TRBV6-3	few	TRBJ2-3	CASSRTQSTDTQYF
-	TRBV19	-	TRBJ2-5	CASSILTGGPSTQETQYF
-	TRBV20-1	-	TRBJ2-5	CSARGRQLQETQYF
-	TRBV6-2/TRBV6-3	-	TRBJ2-4	CASSLGLPVAVQYF
-	TRBV6-6	-	TRBJ2-1	CASEGFYNEQFF
-	TRBV28	-	TRBJ1-3	CASSPGAPGNTIYF
-	TRBV19	-	TRBJ2-4	CASSIPTGTKNIQYF
TRBD2	TRBV7-2	many	TRBJ2-3	CASSRGTRTTDTQYF
TRBD2	TRBV6-2/TRBV6-3	many	TRBJ2-7	CASSRLAGTSYEQYF
-	TRBV28	many	TRBJ2-1	CASMTSVPEQFF
-	TRBV6-2/TRBV6-3	many	TRBJ1-5	CASSWDWNQPQHF
-	TRBV7-3	few	TRBJ2-7	CASCGTSYEQYF
TRBD2	TRBV5-1	-	TRBJ2-1	CASSLLGVAGDNEQFF
TRBD2	TRBV4-1	many	TRBJ2-4	CASSPERGSAQNIQYF
TRBD1	TRBV6-1	many	TRBJ2-7	CASSELNRGYEQYF
-	TRBV10-2	-	TRBJ2-7	CASMTGRGYEQYF